This T cell receptor (beta chain) is drawn from a study of response to subunit inactivated influenza vaccine. This clonotype was picked up many times. Its target is not known. Via MiXCR, TCRdb re-called the RT-PCR reads, giving one row per CDR3 protein. The repertoire holds 650,000 to 800,000 distinct CDR3 sequences, with approximately 15% as singletons. Trimming took 5 bases from V and 4 from J; bases not matched to a gene: 4. Germline lookup yields CDR1 SQVTM and CDR2 ANQGSEA. The CDR3 sequence is 13 residues long. Broader study findings: Authors suggested few new T cells are recruited by each seasonal influenza vaccination.

The rearrangement uses TRBV29-1 and TRBJ2-5, with 10 bases that match TRBD1. This TCR was sampled from a man aged 50-60 years who received an inactivated influenza vaccine. The material was PBMCs from blood, obtained 14 to 15 days before vaccination. CDR3 residues: CSVMTGGGETQYF. CDR3 DNA sequence: TGCAGCGTTATGACAGGGGGCGGAGAGACCCAGTACTTC.